The T cell receptor beta chain under discussion was sequenced for a study of CD4 T cells in relation to SARS-CoV-2 and coronaviruses. To note about this clone: Its antigen is currently unknown.

This CDR3 has 13 residues. Trimming took off 3 bases at V and 2 bases at J, with 7 bases between the two ends. Germline lookup yields CDR1 LNHDA and CDR2 SQIVND (reference sequence). The unexposed donors gave CD4+ T cells in about 2010-2019, prior to COVID-19. After ten to eleven days of culture, CD4+ T cells were isolated. Testing used SARS-CoV-2 S/N and four cold-coronavirus spikes on unexposed-donor CD4+ T cells, cells permitting. Profiling relied on immunoSEQ multiplex PCR, and the TCRdb table lists in-frame clones only, not all of them. The sample holds roughly 25,000 clones, more than 75% seen once.

This chain connects TRBV19 to TRBJ1-1, with D unclear. The specimen sequenced was CD4+ T cells from PBMCs, cultured in vitro. The TCR sequence derives from a human donor in good health. The CDR3 sequence is CASSILVNTEAFF. As DNA, the CDR3 is TGTGCCAGTAGTATTTTAGTTAACACTGAAGCTTTCTTT.